Presented here are 9 T cell receptor beta chains from one specimen sequenced in a study of blood T cells in healthy people across ages. Together with a sample-barcoded 5' primer, a J-beta primer mix was included in a second PCR lasting about 7 to 11 cycles. In TCRdb, the 5' RACE reads were re-called with MiXCR into one record per CDR3 protein. The top ten clones hold roughly 25% of a sample with hundreds of thousands of distinct CDR3 sequences, approximately 67% of them seen once. Sample: blood. Every receptor here comes from a man aged 25-45 years in good health.

The gene calls are TRBV5-6 and TRBJ2-7, with D perhaps TRBD1 or TRBD2 (7 bases each). CDR1 is SGHDT and CDR2 is YYEEEE in the germline V gene. The CDR3 extends over 15 amino acids. V lost 6 bases to trimming and J lost 2 bases, with 18 bases between them. This CDR3 is CASTLGEGAPYEQYF. In DNA form, the CDR3 reads TGTGCCAGCACTTTGGGGGAGGGGGCCCCCTACGAGCAGTACTTC.

The chain is built from TRBV6-2 or TRBV6-3 and TRBJ2-1; tentative D call: TRBD2 (6 bases). The J call is doubtful: the DNA matches TRBJ2-7 better. CDR3 length: 17 amino acids. From germline, CDR1 is MNHEY and CDR2 SVGEGT. The CDR3 DNA reads TGTGCCAGCAGACCCAGCTTCCGCGGGACGAGCACCTACGAGCAGTACTTC. Translated, it gives CASRPSFRGTSTYEQYF.

This clonotype was picked up a small number of times. CDR3 nucleotide sequence: TGTGCCAGCAGCTTAGCCCAGGGGAGGGGTGAAAAACTGTTTTTT. This translates into CASSLAQGRGEKLFF. This chain connects TRBV7-2 to TRBJ1-4, with D perhaps TRBD1 (6 bases). Germline V gene lookup returns CDR1 SGHTA and CDR2 FQGNSA. The CDR3 consists of 15 residues. V lost 0 bases to trimming and J lost 7 bases, with 12 bases between them.

This clonotype has just a few counts. CDR3 in amino acids: CSARRGGGSTDTQYF. CDR3 coding DNA: TGCAGTGCTAGGCGGGGGGGAGGAAGCACAGATACGCAGTATTTT. The rearrangement uses TRBV20-1 and TRBJ2-3; 9 bases map to TRBD2. The length of the CDR3 is 15 residues. V lost 3 bases and J lost 0; bases outside the gene matches: 4. Looked up from germline, CDR1 is DFQATT and CDR2 is SNEGSKA (reference sequence).

The rearrangement links TRBV9 to TRBJ2-1; TRBD1 or TRBD2 may be the D gene (5 bases each). The germline V gene has CDR1 SGDLS and CDR2 YYNGEE. This CDR3 contains 18 residues. V was shortened by 4 bases and J by 5 bases, with 25 bases between the two germline ends. In DNA, the CDR3 is TGTGCCAGCAGCCCCCGTGAGGTGGGGGAAGTGGCTAACAATGAGCAGTTCTTC. Translating it yields CASSPREVGEVANNEQFF.

The chain employs TRBV5-8 and TRBJ2-3; 7 bases fit TRBD1. Germline V gene data show CDR1 as SGHTS and CDR2 as YDEGEE. The CDR3 sequence is 16 residues long. Trimming cost V 4 bases and J 0 bases; bases outside gene matches: 8. CDR3 protein: CASSATGALSTDTQYF. As DNA, the CDR3 is TGTGCCAGCAGCGCCACAGGGGCCCTAAGCACAGATACGCAGTATTTT.

The rearrangement links TRBV3-1 to TRBJ1-2, with D unresolved. Germline CDR1 reads LGHDT; CDR2 reads YNNKEL (reference sequence). The CDR3 has 15 residues. V lost 0 bases and J lost 4, with 12 bases in between. CDR3 nucleotide sequence: TGTGCCAGCAGCCAAGATTCGGGATCAGGCTATGGCTACACCTTC. Its translation is CASSQDSGSGYGYTF.

This chain uses TRBV28 with TRBJ2-7; TRBD1 might be the D (6 bases). The CDR3 runs 16 residues. Germline CDR1 MDHEN, CDR2 SYDVKM. V lost 2 bases and J lost 0, with 14 bases in between. CDR3 residues: CASSLAGQRHSYEQYF. DNA of the CDR3: TGTGCCAGCAGTTTAGCCGGACAGCGACACTCCTACGAGCAGTACTTC.

The chain joins TRBV5-1 to TRBJ2-5; maybe TRBD1 (6 bases). V shed 0 bases and J shed 4 bases, with 10 bases lying between them. The CDR3 has 14 residues. Germline V gives CDR1 SGHRS, CDR2 YFSETQ. The CDR3 reads CASSLDRAGETQYF. The CDR3 bases are TGCGCCAGCAGCTTGGACAGGGCGGGAGAGACCCAGTACTTC. Together with reference TRBV5-1 and TRBJ2-5, the CDR3 gives the full variable domain: KAGVTQTPRYLIKTRGQQVTLSCSPISGHRSVSWYQQTPGQGLQFLFEYFSETQRNKGNFPGRFSGRQFSNSRSEMNVSTLELGDSALYLCASSLDRAGETQYFGPGTRLLVL.